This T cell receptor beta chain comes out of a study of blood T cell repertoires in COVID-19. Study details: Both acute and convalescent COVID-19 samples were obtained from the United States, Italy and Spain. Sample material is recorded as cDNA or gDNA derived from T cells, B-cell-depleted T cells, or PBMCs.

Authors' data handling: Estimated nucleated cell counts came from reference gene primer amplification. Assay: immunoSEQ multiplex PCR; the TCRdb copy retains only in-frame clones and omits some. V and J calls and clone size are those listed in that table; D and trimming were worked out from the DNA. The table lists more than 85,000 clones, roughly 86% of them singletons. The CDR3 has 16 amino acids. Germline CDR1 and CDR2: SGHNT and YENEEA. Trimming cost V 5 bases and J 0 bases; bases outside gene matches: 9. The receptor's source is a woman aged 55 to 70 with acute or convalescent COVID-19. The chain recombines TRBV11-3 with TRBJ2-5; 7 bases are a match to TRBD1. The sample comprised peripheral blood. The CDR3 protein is CASSPGQDRYQETQYF. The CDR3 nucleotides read TGTGCCAGCAGCCCCGGACAGGACCGGTACCAAGAGACCCAGTACTTC.